In this sample, the clone carrying this T cell receptor (beta chain) turned up many times. The antigen remains unidentified. Trimming took off 3 bases at V and 4 bases at J, with 10 bases between the two ends. This CDR3 contains 12 residues. The germline gives CDR1 GTSNPN, CDR2 SVGIG (reference sequence). This entry is derived from a study of T cells in Graves' hyperthyroidism and ophthalmopathy. Study at large: It was at initial diagnosis, before any treatment, that peripheral blood was collected. General study results and limits: Researchers found most expanded thyroid clonotypes above 0.001 in blood as well.

Authors of the study amplified TCR beta CDR3 regions from RNA transcripts. A set of HTBI primers served as the primers for a first-round RT-PCR of the TCR CDR3. TCRdb reprocessed the multiplex PCR reads via MiXCR and lists one record per CDR3 protein. This sample has about 250,000 distinct CDR3 sequences; approximately 24% occur once, and the top ten carry roughly 35%. Clinical symptoms, serum thyroxine, TRAb, thyroid ultrasound and orbital computed tomography informed diagnoses. Sequenced material: blood. The receptor was isolated from a woman between 40 and 50 years old with Graves' ophthalmopathy. The V and J genes are TRBV30 and TRBJ2-7, with TRBD1 as a possible D gene (5 bases). The CDR3 coding sequence is TGTGCCTGGAGGGGGCCAGGATACGAGCAGTACTTC. Its translation is CAWRGPGYEQYF.